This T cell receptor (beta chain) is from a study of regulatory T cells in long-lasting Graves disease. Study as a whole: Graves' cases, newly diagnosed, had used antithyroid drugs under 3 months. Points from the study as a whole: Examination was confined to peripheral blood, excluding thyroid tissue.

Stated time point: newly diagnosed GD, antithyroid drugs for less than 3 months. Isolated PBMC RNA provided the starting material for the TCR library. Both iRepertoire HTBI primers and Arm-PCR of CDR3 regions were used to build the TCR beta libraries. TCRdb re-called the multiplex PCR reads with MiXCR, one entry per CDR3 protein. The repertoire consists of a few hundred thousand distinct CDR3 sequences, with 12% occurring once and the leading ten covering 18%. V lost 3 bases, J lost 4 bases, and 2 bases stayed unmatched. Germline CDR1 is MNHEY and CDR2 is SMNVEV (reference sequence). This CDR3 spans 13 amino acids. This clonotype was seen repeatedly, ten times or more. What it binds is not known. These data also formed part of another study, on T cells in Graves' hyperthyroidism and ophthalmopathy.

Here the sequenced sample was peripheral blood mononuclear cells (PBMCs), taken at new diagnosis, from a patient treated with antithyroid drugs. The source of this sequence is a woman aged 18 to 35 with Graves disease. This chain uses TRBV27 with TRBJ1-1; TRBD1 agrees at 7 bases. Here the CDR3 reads CASSLRGPTEAFF. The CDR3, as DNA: TGTGCCAGCAGTTTGAGGGGGCCCACTGAAGCTTTCTTT.